The present entry profiles one TCR beta chain with its context. Its antigen is unidentified. Generated by immunoSEQ multiplex PCR, the TCRdb table keeps only in-frame clones and is missing some. The sample includes 30,000 to 35,000 clones, approximately 90% of them seen just once. This sample is part of a study of T cells in localized non-small cell lung cancer. Regarding the study as a whole: Uninvolved adjacent lung, not tumor, had the highest T cell clonality.

The J segment lost 7 bases and the V segment lost 0 bases, leaving 3 bases of the junction unmatched. The CDR3 covers 15 residues. CDR1 and CDR2 from the germline V gene are MNHEY and SVGAGI. V is TRBV6-5 and J is TRBJ1-6, with TRBD1 matching 7 bases. The receptor was derived from a female donor over 55 with stage II lung adenocarcinoma. The sequenced sample was peripheral blood mononuclear cells, obtained before any cancer treatment. CDR3 residues: CASSYSGTDNSPLHF. CDR3 nucleotide sequence: TGTGCCAGCAGTTACTCCGGGACAGACAATTCACCCCTCCACTTT.